This T cell receptor (beta chain) was observed in a study of glioma-infiltrating T cells. Study-level information: Presurgical dexamethasone in glioma patients lasted six or fewer days. Study observations and caveats: Above-expected tissue-blood divergence occurred in all gliomas, most in low-grade ones.

The CDR3 is 13 residues long. Trimming removed 1 base at V and 13 bases at J, with 16 bases between. The germline V gene has CDR1 SGHTA and CDR2 FQGNSA. Using RNA template, CDR3s of TCR alpha and beta were amplified with iRepertoire arm-PCR. For one-step reverse transcription and amplification, about 85-400 ng of tissue mRNA or PBMC total RNA was used. TCRdb reprocessed the multiplex PCR reads with MiXCR, giving one entry per CDR3 protein. The sample lists 400,000 or so distinct CDR3 sequences, 41% occurring once. This clonotype was counted between two and nine times. No antigen is known for it. The chain links TRBV7-2 to TRBJ1-2; no firm D call. Sequencing was performed on glioma tissue, nonneoplastic brain tissue, or PBMCs (not recorded which). This TCR came from a human donor with low-grade glioma or glioblastoma, undergoing nonglioma brain surgery, or in good health (not recorded which). In DNA form, the CDR3 reads TGTGCCAGCAGCTTAGTGGAGGACGGGGAGGTCACCTTC. Its protein product is CASSLVEDGEVTF.